This section outlines one T cell receptor beta chain sequence together with its context. This clonotype was seen just once. Its antigen is still unknown. No base quality information exists; no much larger clone differs at one position. From the second PCR step on, the TCR alpha and beta chain libraries were amplified in separate reactions. CMV status of each donor was established by measuring IFNgamma production from CD4+ T cells after fresh PBMCs were stimulated overnight with CMV viral lysate. Using Miltenyi beads, CD4 T cells were first positively selected, and CD8 T cells were then positively selected from the CD4-negative fraction. Cells stained for CD3, CD4, CD8, CD45RA, CD27 and a live/dead dye were sorted on a BD Aria II into four subsets by CD45RA and CD27. Blood came from a few healthy volunteers, each fractionated into CD4 and CD8 T cells and then into four differentiation subsets. Roughly 120 ml of peripheral blood was collected from each donor, and PBMC were isolated from the blood using Ficoll-Paque PLUS density-gradient centrifugation. Sorted cells were lysed in RLT buffer, and RNA was extracted with a Qiagen RNeasy kit and stored at -80°C.

The sample belongs to a study of naive and memory T cell subsets (dated by TCRdb to about 2017). Context from the whole study: Sorted naive and memory T cell subsets from peripheral blood were analyzed in the study using a UMI-based, open-source pipeline for TCR alpha and beta sequencing. Complete agreement was observed between the functional CMV T cell responses and the IgG serology results. RNA was DNase-treated and reverse transcribed with TCR constant-region primers, mostly using SuperScript III.

The receptor library was made with UMI-ligation and nested PCR. The beta constant-region primer was an equimolar mix of two oligonucleotides covering both TRBC1 and TRBC2. The ligated cDNA went through four rounds of PCR with nested alpha and beta constant-region primers together with the SP2 primer. A single-stranded oligonucleotide bearing the SP2 primer plus a 12-nucleotide UMI was ligated onto the 3' end of the cDNA by T4 RNA ligase 1. Incubation of the ligation reaction was carried out at 16 degrees C for about 19-25 hours. PCR2 was usually performed as a SYBR Green qPCR and halted at a preset threshold so that over-amplification would not occur. Apart from the first purification, every purification step used Agencourt AMPure XP magnetic beads. Library quantification was done by Qubit, followed by a TapeStation check on which the main peak was expected at around 650 bp. Pooled libraries were sequenced on an Illumina MiSeq with v2 2x251 paired-end kits, typically giving roughly 0.9-2.1 million reads per sample. Each sample was pooled at about 4.3 nM, and roughly 4.5-8% PhiX was included to help cluster recognition. The study's own analysis went as follows. Using tag matching that tolerated one base-pair mismatch, Decombinator assigned V and J genes to FASTQ reads that had been processed by Demultiplexor. By using UMIs, Collapsinator corrected both sequencing errors and the frequency errors caused by PCR heterogeneity. CDR3Translator translated TCRs and extracted CDR3s from the conserved cysteine to the FGXG phenylalanine, flagging non-productive sequences. Gini, Shannon entropy and inverse Simpson indices were computed after subsampling the repertoires to the same number of UMI-defined TCRs. Within the linear range, a power law was fitted to clonotype abundance distributions using maximum likelihood. When run on a single naive CD8 sample, MIGEC and the pipeline yielded similar UMI counts, similar unique TCR numbers and similar clonal distributions. In one analysis, naive TCRs that were also found in any memory subset of the same donor were excluded from the naive repertoire. Repertoires were searched for about 7,300 CMV-associated CDR3 sequences compiled from VDJdb and a published dataset. Starting from the raw public reads, TCRdb applied fastp trimming at Q25, assembled clones with MiXCR and retained in-frame beta chains. All rows with the same CDR3 protein become a single entry with the most common DNA and genes. TCRdb's processing, not the authors', yielded these V and J calls. The sample records 150,000 or so distinct CDR3 sequences, roughly 22% of which are singletons. Clones ranked in the top ten supply over 0.09% of the sample.

Summary of the overall study and its limitations: Clonotypes were defined as single alpha or beta chain sequences, not paired alpha/beta receptors. The repertoire findings for the naive and memory subsets could not be validated, as no ground truth was available. In both CD4 and CD8 cells, the Gini index increased while Shannon and inverse Simpson diversity decreased from naive through CM, EM and EMRA. RNA-based TCR counts may be affected by expression changes linked to T cell activation and differentiation. Once error correction was done, more than 85% of naive TCR sequences showed up just once, which made the naive abundance distributions much steeper than those of the memory subsets. A few larger clonotypes were present in naive repertoires, especially CD8 naive repertoires, and these clonotypes were possibly memory cells re-expressing CD45RA. TCR abundance followed a power law with an exponent that was different for naive and memory subsets but consistent across the three individuals.

Via the germline V gene (reference sequence), CDR1 is MNHNY and CDR2 SVGAGI. V trim: 3 bases; J trim: 3 bases; unmatched bases: 16. From cysteine to phenylalanine, the CDR3 is 18 amino acids long. Only CDR3 DNA is held: 54 bases, read in frame from base 1. Sequencing was done on a sample of naive CD4+ T cells from blood. Sample cell subset or site, as interpreted from the label and publication: naive T cells, CD45RA high CD27+. The receptor was derived from a human donor in good health. The rearranged segments are TRBV6-6 and TRBJ1-1; TRBD1 matches 7 bases in the middle. The nucleotide sequence is TGTGCCAGCAGTTATTCTCATGGAGGGGGCGGGGGAGACACTGAAGCTTTCTTT. The translation is CASSYSHGGGGGDTEAFF.